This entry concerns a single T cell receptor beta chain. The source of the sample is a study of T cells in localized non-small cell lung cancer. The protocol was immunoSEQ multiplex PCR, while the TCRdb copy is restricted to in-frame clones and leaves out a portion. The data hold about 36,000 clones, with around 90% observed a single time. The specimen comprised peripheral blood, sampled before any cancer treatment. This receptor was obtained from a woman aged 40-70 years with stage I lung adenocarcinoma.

CDR3 bases: TGTGCCTGGAGTCTCTACCTCTATGGCTACACCTTC. Protein sequence: CAWSLYLYGYTF. The chain is built from TRBV30 and TRBJ1-2; D is undetermined. Germline V gene data show CDR1 as GTSNPN and CDR2 as SVGIG (reference sequence). The V end lost 2 bases, the J end lost 4 bases, and 8 bases lay between the germline ends. This CDR3 region has 12 residues. Drawing the rest from reference TRBV30 and TRBJ1-2, the complete variable domain is SQTIHQWPATLVQPVGSPLSLECTVEGTSNPNLYWYRQAAGRGLQLLFYSVGIGQISSEVPQNLSASRPQDRQFILSSKKLLLSDSGFYLCAWSLYLYGYTFGSGTRLTVV.